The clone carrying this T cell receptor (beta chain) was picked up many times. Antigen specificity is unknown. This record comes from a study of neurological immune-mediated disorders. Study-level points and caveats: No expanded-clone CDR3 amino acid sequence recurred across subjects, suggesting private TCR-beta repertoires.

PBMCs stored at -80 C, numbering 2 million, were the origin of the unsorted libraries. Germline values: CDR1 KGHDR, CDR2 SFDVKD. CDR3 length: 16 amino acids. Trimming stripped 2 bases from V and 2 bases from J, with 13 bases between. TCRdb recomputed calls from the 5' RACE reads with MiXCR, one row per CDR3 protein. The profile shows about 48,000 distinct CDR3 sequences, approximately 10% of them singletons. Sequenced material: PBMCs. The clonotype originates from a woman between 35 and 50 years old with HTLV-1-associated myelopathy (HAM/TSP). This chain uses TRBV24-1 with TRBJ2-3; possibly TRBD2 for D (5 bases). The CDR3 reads CATSDYGRGDTDTQYF. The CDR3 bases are TGTGCCACCAGTGATTACGGTCGGGGAGACACAGATACGCAGTATTTT.